Listed here are 17 T cell receptor beta chains from one sample, sequenced in a study of CD8 T cells in ankylosing spondylitis. General study findings and limits: Within ankylosing spondylitis blood, a TCR beta motif made up of eight highly homologous variants appeared to be characteristic.

Each CDR3 protein is one row after TCRdb ran MiXCR on the 5' RACE reads. The sample consists of 650,000 to 800,000 distinct CDR3 sequences, 15% to 20% of them appearing once. These receptors have no identified antigens. The sequenced sample consisted of blood, either unsorted or a sorted T cell fraction (not recorded which). The source is a male donor with ankylosing spondylitis.

The chain couples TRBV5-1 to TRBJ2-6; D may be TRBD1 (5 bases). The CDR3 loop spans 15 amino acids. CDR1 is SGHRS, CDR2 YFSETQ, per germline. Trimming pared 2 bases from V and 3 bases from J, leaving 9 bases between. The CDR3 DNA reads as TGCGCCAGCAGCTTCGACAGCTGTGGGGCCAACGTCCTGACTTTC. Its protein is CASSFDSCGANVLTF.

The V call is TRBV3-1, the J call TRBJ1-1; D is unclear. The CDR3 length is 14 residues. CDR1 is LGHDT and CDR2 is YNNKEL in the germline V gene (reference sequence). Deletions cut 6 bases from V and 0 bases from J, with 11 bases between. The CDR3 bases are TGTGCCAGCAGACCGGGGATTATGAACACTGAAGCTTTCTTT. It is translated as CASRPGIMNTEAFF.

This clonotype was seen only a few times. The chain is built from TRBV7-2 and TRBJ1-2; D gene ambiguous. Germline loops: CDR1 SGHTA, CDR2 FQGNSA. This CDR3 has 13 amino acids. The V and J ends lost 6 bases and 5 bases respectively, with 13 bases between them. This CDR3 reads CASSSNTLYGYTF. The DNA of the CDR3 is TGTGCCAGCAGTTCTAACACCCTTTATGGCTACACCTTC.

The gene calls are TRBV12-3 or TRBV12-4 and TRBJ1-2; TRBD1 matches at 8 bases. Trimming cost V 10 bases and J 4 bases; bases outside gene matches: 8. The CDR3 spans 13 residues. The CDR3 nucleotides read TGTGCCACGACTGGACAGGGCCGCTATGGCTACACCTTC. This codes for CATTGQGRYGYTF.

The genes are TRBV11-3 and TRBJ2-3; possibly TRBD2 for D (6 bases). CDR1 and CDR2 from the germline V gene are SGHNT and YENEEA. This CDR3 spans 15 amino acids. The germline V and J ends were trimmed by 2 bases and 8 bases, with 17 bases remaining between them. The CDR3 sequence: CASSLIGTVESTQYF. CDR3 nucleotide sequence: TGTGCCAGCAGCTTAATTGGGACTGTTGAAAGTACGCAGTATTTT.

This clonotype turned up a few times. This chain links TRBV12-3 or TRBV12-4 with TRBJ1-3; possible D gene TRBD1, 5 bases. V was pared by 3 bases and J by 1 base, with 13 bases between. The CDR3 is 16 residues long. CDR3 nucleotide sequence: TGTGCCAGCAGTTTTAGGGGTGAATGGTCTGGAAACACCATATATTTT. Its protein product is CASSFRGEWSGNTIYF.

The chain joins TRBV12-3 or TRBV12-4 to TRBJ2-1; 7 bases fit TRBD2. The CDR3 is made up of 13 amino acids. J gave up 14 bases and V 0 bases, and 7 bases lay outside the gene matches. The DNA of the CDR3 is TGTGCCAGCAGTTTAGCGCTGGGGGGGGGGGAGTTCTTC. Its protein is CASSLALGGGEFF.

In its sample, this clonotype was seen a few times. The chain is built from TRBV3-1 and TRBJ2-7, with D tentatively TRBD1 or TRBD2 (5 bases each). CDR1 and CDR2 from the germline V gene are LGHDT and YNNKEL (reference sequence). The CDR3 loop spans 14 amino acids. The V and J ends lost 2 bases and 1 base respectively, with 9 bases between them. The CDR3 loop is CASSQQGRSYEQYF. In DNA form, the CDR3 reads TGTGCCAGCAGCCAACAGGGACGGTCCTACGAGCAGTACTTC.

This chain links TRBV7-6 with TRBJ2-3, with D uncertain. The CDR3 runs to 13 residues. The germline V and J ends were trimmed by 0 bases and 6 bases, with 7 bases remaining between them. Germline V gene lookup returns CDR1 SGHVS and CDR2 FNYEAQ. DNA for the CDR3: TGTGCCAGCAGCTTAGCTAGGATGGATACGCAGTATTTT. Its protein is CASSLARMDTQYF.

V is TRBV7-8 and J is TRBJ2-7; D is uncertain. CDR3 length: 12 residues. V lost 3 bases and J lost 5, with 8 bases in between. Germline V gives CDR1 SGHVS, CDR2 FQNEAQ. The CDR3 here is CASSFTLDEQYF. CDR3 in DNA: TGTGCCAGCAGCTTTACTCTGGACGAGCAGTACTTC.

The chain recombines TRBV4-3 with TRBJ2-5; TRBD1 matches 10 bases. Trimming took 1 base from V and 5 from J; bases not matched to a gene: 7. The V gene's germline CDR1 is LGHNA and CDR2 YSLEER. The CDR3 consists of 16 residues. The CDR3 DNA follows: TGCGCCAGCAGCCAAGTCTGGGACAGGGGCGAGGAGACCCAGTACTTC. It translates to CASSQVWDRGEETQYF.

This clonotype was counted only a few times. The rearrangement links TRBV12-3 or TRBV12-4 to TRBJ1-4; possible D gene TRBD1, 6 bases. V lost 6 bases, J lost 11 bases, and 19 bases lay in between. CDR3 length equals 14 residues. The CDR3 region has the DNA TGTGCCAGCAGGCTACAGGGCCCTCGGGGGAAACTGTTTTTT. It specifies CASRLQGPRGKLFF.

The chain is built from TRBV21-1 and TRBJ2-7; the table's D call TRBD2 went unverified against the DNA. TRBV21-1 is reported as a pseudogene. This CDR3 has 15 amino acids. CDR3 sequence: CASSKAGREVSEQYF. DNA of the CDR3: TGTGCCAGCAGCAAAGCCGGCAGGGAGGTGAGCGAGCAGTACTTC.

The rearrangement links TRBV12-3 or TRBV12-4 to TRBJ2-2, with 7 bases fitting TRBD2. The CDR3 runs to 15 residues. With V trimmed by 4 bases and J by 7 bases, 9 bases remained unmatched. The CDR3 sequence: CASSYQRGVHGELFF. DNA of the CDR3: TGTGCCAGCAGTTACCAGCGGGGAGTGCACGGGGAGCTGTTTTTT.

V gene TRBV5-1 combines with J gene TRBJ1-1; D gene ambiguous. This CDR3 comprises 14 residues. CDR1 and CDR2 from the germline V gene are SGHRS and YFSETQ. V was clipped by 0 bases and J by 0 bases, with 6 bases between them. CDR3 protein: CASSLDVMNTEAFF. The CDR3 DNA is TGCGCCAGCAGCTTGGACGTAATGAACACTGAAGCTTTCTTT.

This clonotype was observed many times. The junction differs from germline at one of its ends, possibly a read error. The chain links TRBV4-3 to TRBJ2-1; D is unclear. CDR3 length: 14 residues. The germline V gene has CDR1 LGHNA and CDR2 YSLEER. CDR3 sequence: CASSQGLAYNEQFF. In DNA, the CDR3 is TGTGCCAGCAGCCAAGGCTTGGCGTACAATGAGCAGTTCTTC.

A few counts support this clonotype. The rearrangement joins TRBV6-1 to TRBJ2-1, with D possibly TRBD2 on 5 matching bases. In germline, CDR1 is MNHNS, CDR2 SASEGT. The CDR3 totals 15 residues. Trimming removed 6 bases at V and 9 bases at J, with 21 bases between. CDR3 sequence: CASSLQAEAYGEQFF. DNA for the CDR3: TGTGCCAGCAGCCTTCAAGCGGAGGCGTACGGTGAGCAGTTCTTC.